These 23 T cell receptor beta chains were all obtained from the same sample, sequenced in a study of blood T cell repertoires in COVID-19. Sequencing used immunoSEQ multiplex PCR; TCRdb keeps in-frame clones, though not all of them. The table records 100,000 to 110,000 clones, more than 85% of them present only once. Sequencing was performed on peripheral blood. The receptors here all came from a man between 50 and 59 years old with active COVID-19.

This chain joins TRBV7-9 and TRBJ2-2; D is unclear. V was pared by 4 bases and J by 5 bases, with 11 bases between. The CDR3 has 14 residues. CDR1 is SEHNR, CDR2 FQNEAQ, per germline (reference sequence). The CDR3 DNA reads as TGTGCCAGCAGCTCTCACAGCCCAACCGGGGAGCTGTTTTTT. Translating gives CASSSHSPTGELFF.

The rearrangement links TRBV6-5 to TRBJ2-3; 10 bases align to TRBD2. The length of the CDR3 is 15 residues. Per germline, CDR1 MNHEY and CDR2 SVGAGI. The V gene end was trimmed by 0 bases and the J gene end by 9 bases; junction bases not matched to a gene: 6. The CDR3 spells CASSYSYTSGETQYF. The DNA of the CDR3 is TGTGCCAGCAGTTACTCGTATACTAGCGGGGAGACGCAGTATTTT.

CDR3 loop: CAISGAGTSGGYNEQFF. CDR3 DNA sequence: TGTGCCATCAGCGGAGCCGGGACTAGCGGGGGTTACAATGAGCAGTTCTTC. The chain links TRBV10-3 to TRBJ2-1; 14 nucleotides match TRBD2. Germline CDR1 and CDR2: ENHRY and SYGVKD. The CDR3 has 17 amino acids. The V and J ends lost 6 bases and 4 bases, in that order; junction bases with no gene match: 8.

CDR3 coding DNA: TGTGCCAGCAGCTCGCCACGGGACAAGTGGCGGACTGAAGCTTTCTTT. This sequence encodes CASSSPRDKWRTEAFF. This chain uses TRBV7-2 with TRBJ1-1; possible D gene TRBD1, 6 bases. Trimming shortened V by 4 bases and J by 5 bases, and 20 bases separated the two germline ends. Germline CDR1 and CDR2: SGHTA and FQGNSA. This CDR3 is built from 16 residues.

The chain carries TRBV5-1 and TRBJ1-2; 7 nucleotides match TRBD1. V shed 3 bases and J 7 bases; nucleotides not matched to a gene: 9. Germline V gene sequence: CDR1 SGHRS, CDR2 YFSETQ. This CDR3 contains 14 residues. Written as DNA, the CDR3 is TGCGCCAGCAGCTCCTCCGGGACAGAGGGTGGCTACACCTTC. Its protein is CASSSSGTEGGYTF.

The genes are TRBV6-5 and TRBJ2-1; D unclear. This CDR3 comprises 15 residues. The germline CDR1 and CDR2 sequences are MNHEY and SVGAGI. V was trimmed by 6 bases and J by 4 bases, leaving 16 bases between them. This CDR3 is CASSEIAALYNEQFF. In DNA form, the CDR3 reads TGTGCCAGCAGCGAGATAGCCGCCTTATACAATGAGCAGTTCTTC.

V usage is TRBV19 and J usage is TRBJ2-3; D unresolved. The CDR3 is 13 amino acids. Germline V gene data show CDR1 as LNHDA and CDR2 as SQIVND (reference sequence). V lost 4 bases, J lost 2 bases, and 7 bases lay in between. The CDR3 DNA reads TGTGCCAGTAGTACCACCTACACAGATACGCAGTATTTT. Its protein is CASSTTYTDTQYF.

This rearrangement joins TRBV5-1 to TRBJ2-3, with 9 bases that match TRBD2. Looked up from germline, CDR1 is SGHRS and CDR2 is YFSETQ. V was clipped by 0 bases and J by 4 bases; unmatched bases: 3. This CDR3 comprises 15 residues. The DNA for the CDR3 is TGCGCCAGCAGCTTGGCCTCTAGCGGGGCAGATACGCAGTATTTT. Translation: CASSLASSGADTQYF.

CDR3 in DNA: TGCGCCAGCAGCTATAGCGGGACGGGTTACAATGAGCAGTTCTTC. Translated, it gives CASSYSGTGYNEQFF. The V call is TRBV5-1, the J call TRBJ2-1; the match to TRBD2 covers 8 bases. J gave up 4 bases and V 3 bases, and 6 bases lay outside the gene matches. CDR1 is SGHRS and CDR2 is YFSETQ in the germline V gene. CDR3 length: 15 amino acids.

The chain employs TRBV18 and TRBJ1-5; D unresolved. Germline CDR1 is KGHSH and CDR2 is LQKENI. V was cut by 6 bases and J by 4 bases, with 13 bases left in between. The CDR3 length is 14 residues. The DNA for the CDR3 is TGTGCCAGCTCCCCCAAGGAGGGAAATCAGCCCCAGCATTTT. Amino acids: CASSPKEGNQPQHF.

The V and J genes are TRBV25-1 and TRBJ2-1, with D possibly TRBD2 on 7 matching bases. Germline loops: CDR1 MGHDK, CDR2 SYGVNS. There are 15 residues in the CDR3. Trimming stripped 3 bases from V and 4 bases from J, with 13 bases between. CDR3 bases: TGTGCCAGCAGTGATTGGGGGGGCGCATACAATGAGCAGTTCTTC. It specifies CASSDWGGAYNEQFF.

This clone came up once. The CDR3 sequence: CASSRKGARGGSPLHF. CDR3 nucleotides: TGTGCCAGCAGTCGAAAGGGGGCGCGAGGGGGTTCACCCCTCCACTTT. The chain links TRBV6-6 to TRBJ1-6, with 7 bases lining up with TRBD1. Germline trimming cut 5 bases from V and 9 bases from J; bases unmatched to any gene: 13. The CDR3 spans 16 residues. Per germline, CDR1 MNHNY and CDR2 SVGAGI (reference sequence).

The rearrangement joins TRBV7-9 to TRBJ2-1, with 12 nucleotides matching TRBD2. CDR3 length equals 15 residues. J gave up 7 bases and V 4 bases, and 5 bases lay outside the gene matches. CDR1 SEHNR and CDR2 FQNEAQ come from the germline V gene (reference sequence). The CDR3 DNA reads TGTGCCAGCAGCTACGGACTAGCGGGATTGAATGAGCAGTTCTTC. Residues: CASSYGLAGLNEQFF. The full variable domain, completed using reference TRBV7-9 and TRBJ2-1, is DTGVSQNPRHKITKRGQNVTFRCDPISEHNRLYWYRQTLGQGPEFLTYFQNEAQLEKSRLLSDRFSAERPKGSFSTLEIQRTEQGDSAMYLCASSYGLAGLNEQFFGPGTRLTVL.

Points on this clone: Other DNA sequences from this sample encode an identical CDR3 as well. This chain links TRBV5-1 with TRBJ1-1, with D possibly being TRBD1 (5 bases). This CDR3 comprises 15 residues. The germline V gene encodes CDR1 SGHRS and CDR2 YFSETQ. V lost 0 bases and J lost 0, with 9 bases in between. CDR3 protein: CASSLVQGVNTEAFF. As DNA, the CDR3 is TGCGCCAGCAGCTTGGTCCAGGGCGTGAACACTGAAGCTTTCTTT.

The chain's CDR3 is CASSRDFTGELFF. The CDR3 region has the DNA TGTGCCAGCAGCCGGGACTTCACCGGGGAGCTGTTTTTT. V gene TRBV11-2 combines with J gene TRBJ2-2, with D tentatively TRBD2 (6 bases). There are 13 residues in the CDR3. V was clipped by 5 bases and J by 4 bases, with 8 bases between them. The germline gives CDR1 SGHAT, CDR2 FQNNGV.

V gene TRBV19 combines with J gene TRBJ2-7; TRBD2 agrees at 9 bases. With V trimmed by 0 bases and J by 3 bases, 3 bases remained unmatched. The germline V gene has CDR1 LNHDA and CDR2 SQIVND (reference sequence). This CDR3 has 15 amino acids. In DNA form, the CDR3 reads TGTGCCAGTAGTATAGAACTAGCGGGTTTCTACGAGCAGTACTTC. It encodes CASSIELAGFYEQYF.

The chain has TRBV5-1 and TRBJ2-3, with D tentatively TRBD2 (6 bases). CDR1 and CDR2 from the germline V gene are SGHRS and YFSETQ. V lost 4 bases, J lost 6 bases, and 15 bases lay in between. CDR3 length: 14 residues. The CDR3 reads CASSDGTLHDTQYF. For the CDR3, the DNA is TGCGCCAGCAGCGACGGGACTCTCCACGATACGCAGTATTTT.

In the case of this clone: The sample holds other DNA sequences that translate to the same CDR3. J is TRBJ1-3 and V is TRBV10-3; TRBD1 aligns across 7 bases. Germline V gene data show CDR1 as ENHRY and CDR2 as SYGVKD. The CDR3 runs to 14 residues. After removal of 3 bases from V and 2 bases from J, the junction contained 1 base not matched to a gene. The CDR3 nucleotides are TGTGCCATCAGTGACGGGACAGCTGGAAACACCATATATTTT. Protein product: CAISDGTAGNTIYF.

This sequence joins TRBV5-6 and TRBJ2-2; 8 nucleotides line up with TRBD1. V was clipped by 4 bases and J by 3 bases; unmatched bases: 14. Germline V gives CDR1 SGHDT, CDR2 YYEEEE. This CDR3 comprises 18 residues. CDR3 amino acids: CASSPRQGAALDTGELFF. DNA for the CDR3: TGTGCCAGCAGCCCACGTCAGGGGGCTGCGCTGGACACCGGGGAGCTGTTTTTT.

This rearrangement joins TRBV5-1 to TRBJ1-1, with D possibly matching TRBD1 (5 bases). V gave up 3 bases and J gave up 4 bases, with 10 bases separating them. The CDR3 is 13 amino acids. Germline loops: CDR1 SGHRS, CDR2 YFSETQ. The CDR3 nucleotides read TGCGCCAGCAGCTCCCAGGGCCTCACTGAAGCTTTCTTT. Translated, it gives CASSSQGLTEAFF.

The chain joins TRBV12-3 or TRBV12-4 to TRBJ1-2; tentatively, D is TRBD1 (5 bases). CDR3 length: 11 amino acids. The germline V and J ends were trimmed by 8 bases and 8 bases, with 12 bases remaining between them. Here the CDR3 DNA reads TGTGCCAGCGCTCAGGGAGGCGGCTACACCTTC. Translation: CASAQGGGYTF.

This CDR3 reads CASSSLAGSASYNEQFF. Written as DNA, the CDR3 is TGTGCCAGTAGTAGTCTAGCGGGTTCGGCTTCCTACAATGAGCAGTTCTTC. V and J are TRBV19 and TRBJ2-1; 8 nucleotides agree with TRBD2. V lost 4 bases and J lost 1; bases outside the gene matches: 9. The V gene's germline CDR1 is LNHDA and CDR2 SQIVND (reference sequence). The CDR3 extends over 17 amino acids. Drawing the rest from reference TRBV19 and TRBJ2-1, the complete variable domain is DGGITQSPKYLFRKEGQNVTLSCEQNLNHDAMYWYRQDPGQGLRLIYYSQIVNDFQKGDIAEGYSVSREKKESFPLTVTSAQKNPTAFYLCASSSLAGSASYNEQFFGPGTRLTVL.

Of note for this clone: Compared with germline, one end of the junction differs, possibly owing to a read error. The rearrangement joins TRBV20-1 to TRBJ1-4; 8 bases match TRBD1. The CDR3 contains 11 residues. CDR1 is DFQATT and CDR2 is SNEGSKA in the germline V gene (reference sequence). The CDR3 loop is CSAMDRVTKCF. Written as DNA, the CDR3 is TGCAGTGCCATGGACAGGGTTACCAAATGTTTT.